This is a list of T cell receptor beta chains from one sample in a study of blood T cell repertoires in COVID-19. Clones were read by immunoSEQ multiplex PCR, and TCRdb kept only the in-frame ones, dropping some. The table includes 230,000 or so clones, about 79% detected once. The specimen was peripheral blood. Receptors originate from a woman between 40 and 50 years old who had recovered from COVID-19. Each CDR3 is given with its conserved first and last residue. D genes are given only for firm matches. Clone sizes are given selectively: once, few, many, or a class where the clone is expanded.

d_gene: TRBD1
j_gene: TRBJ2-2
abundance: -
v_gene: TRBV27
CDR3nt: TGTGCCAGCAGTTTATTACAGGGGGCCGGGGAGCTGTTTTTT
CDR3aa: CASSLLQGAGELFF

d_gene: -
j_gene: TRBJ1-5
abundance: -
v_gene: TRBV15
CDR3nt: TGTGCCACCAGCAGAGGGAGGGACGTAAGCAATCAGCCCCAGCATTTT
CDR3aa: CATSRGRDVSNQPQHF

d_gene: -
j_gene: TRBJ2-1
abundance: once
v_gene: TRBV5-1
CDR3nt: TGCGCCAGCCACGGGACTGTAAACAATGAGCAGTTCTTC
CDR3aa: CASHGTVNNEQFF

d_gene: TRBD1
j_gene: TRBJ2-5
abundance: -
v_gene: TRBV14
CDR3nt: TGTGCCAGCAGCGGGACAGGCCTTCAACAGACCCAGTACTTC
CDR3aa: CASSGTGLQQTQYF

d_gene: -
j_gene: TRBJ2-7
abundance: few
v_gene: TRBV4-1
CDR3nt: TGCGCCAGCAGCCCCCCGGACAGCTCCTACGAGCAGTACTTC
CDR3aa: CASSPPDSSYEQYF

d_gene: TRBD1
j_gene: TRBJ1-5
abundance: -
v_gene: TRBV19
CDR3nt: TGTGCCAGTAGTATAGGTCTCCAGGGGGCCGGTCAGCCCCAGCATTTT
CDR3aa: CASSIGLQGAGQPQHF

d_gene: TRBD2
j_gene: TRBJ2-3
abundance: -
v_gene: TRBV7-9
CDR3nt: TGTGCCAGCAGCCCACTAGCGGGGAACACAGATACGCAGTATTTT
CDR3aa: CASSPLAGNTDTQYF

d_gene: TRBD2
j_gene: TRBJ2-1
abundance: -
v_gene: TRBV2
CDR3nt: TGTGCCAGCCATATCGGCGGGGGGGGTTACAATGAGCAGTTCTTC
CDR3aa: CASHIGGGGYNEQFF

d_gene: -
j_gene: TRBJ1-2
abundance: -
v_gene: TRBV28
CDR3nt: TGTGCCAGCAGTTCAGGGTACTCTGGCTACACCTTC
CDR3aa: CASSSGYSGYTF

d_gene: -
j_gene: TRBJ2-7
abundance: -
v_gene: TRBV20-1
CDR3nt: TGCAGTGCTAGACCCACTAGGGAGCAGTACTTC
CDR3aa: CSARPTREQYF

d_gene: TRBD1
j_gene: TRBJ1-3
abundance: -
v_gene: TRBV30
CDR3nt: TGTGCCTTACCAGGGGGCTCTGGAAACACCATATATTTT
CDR3aa: CALPGGSGNTIYF

d_gene: -
j_gene: TRBJ1-2
abundance: -
v_gene: TRBV10-3
CDR3nt: TGTGCCATCAGAGCGAGCCTCCCAGAAACAGGGTCTAGTATTTATGGCTACACCTTC
CDR3aa: CAIRASLPETGSSIYGYTF

d_gene: TRBD2
j_gene: TRBJ2-3
abundance: -
v_gene: TRBV5-5
CDR3nt: TGTGCCAGCAGCTTGGCTAGCGGGGGGTTCATCTACACAGATACGCAGTATTTT
CDR3aa: CASSLASGGFIYTDTQYF

d_gene: -
j_gene: TRBJ2-3
abundance: -
v_gene: TRBV7-2
CDR3nt: TGTGCCAGCAGCCTACAAGGGGGTCGCACAGATACGCAGTATTTT
CDR3aa: CASSLQGGRTDTQYF

d_gene: -
j_gene: TRBJ2-1
abundance: -
v_gene: TRBV19
CDR3nt: TGTGCCAGTAGTATTTCGGGGGGCGCGGGAAATGAGCAGTTCTTC
CDR3aa: CASSISGGAGNEQFF

d_gene: -
j_gene: TRBJ1-5
abundance: few
v_gene: TRBV9
CDR3nt: TGTGCCAGCCCTTGTGAGGGTTTACAGCCCCAGCATTTT
CDR3aa: CASPCEGLQPQHF

d_gene: TRBD2
j_gene: TRBJ2-3
abundance: -
v_gene: TRBV7-9
CDR3nt: TGTGCCAGCGTCTGGGCTAGCGGACTCGGGGATACGCAGTATTTT
CDR3aa: CASVWASGLGDTQYF

d_gene: -
j_gene: TRBJ2-2
abundance: -
v_gene: TRBV18
CDR3nt: TGTGCCAGCTCACCAGGGGACTCGGCGAACACCGGGGAGCTGTTTTTT
CDR3aa: CASSPGDSANTGELFF

d_gene: -
j_gene: TRBJ1-1
abundance: -
v_gene: TRBV15
CDR3nt: TGTGCCACCAGCAGAGCCCAGTACACTGAAGCTTTCTTT
CDR3aa: CATSRAQYTEAFF

d_gene: TRBD1
j_gene: TRBJ2-7
abundance: -
v_gene: TRBV12-5
CDR3nt: TGTGCTAGTGGTTCAACGAAGGGACAGGGGGCCGACTACGAGCAGTACTTC
CDR3aa: CASGSTKGQGADYEQYF

d_gene: TRBD2
j_gene: TRBJ2-1
abundance: -
v_gene: TRBV3-1/TRBV3-2
CDR3nt: TGTGCCAGCAGCCAACTCTATAGCGGGGGAGAGCTGTTCTTC
CDR3aa: CASSQLYSGGELFF

d_gene: TRBD1
j_gene: TRBJ2-1
abundance: -
v_gene: TRBV19
CDR3nt: TGTGCCAGTACCCCGGGGACAGAGTACAATGAGCAGTTCTTC
CDR3aa: CASTPGTEYNEQFF

d_gene: TRBD1
j_gene: TRBJ1-6
abundance: -
v_gene: TRBV2
CDR3nt: TGTGCCAGCATAGGGACAGGGCAAACCCCCCTCCACTTT
CDR3aa: CASIGTGQTPLHF

d_gene: -
j_gene: TRBJ1-1
abundance: many
v_gene: TRBV2
CDR3nt: TGTGCCAGCATCGCTTCCAGGGGCGCGAACACTGAAGCTTTCTTT
CDR3aa: CASIASRGANTEAFF

d_gene: TRBD1
j_gene: TRBJ2-7
abundance: once
v_gene: TRBV28
CDR3nt: TGTGCCAGCAACCCGGACAGGGAAGTCCGCGAGCAGTACTTC
CDR3aa: CASNPDREVREQYF

d_gene: TRBD1
j_gene: TRBJ2-3
abundance: -
v_gene: TRBV10-3
CDR3nt: TGTGCCATCAGTACCGGGACAGGGGGGGCAGATACGCAGTATTTT
CDR3aa: CAISTGTGGADTQYF

d_gene: TRBD2
j_gene: TRBJ2-1
abundance: few
v_gene: TRBV3-1/TRBV3-2
CDR3nt: TGTGCCAGCAGCCAAGATCTCGCGGGGGTGTACAATGAGCAGTTCTTC
CDR3aa: CASSQDLAGVYNEQFF

d_gene: TRBD1
j_gene: TRBJ2-2
abundance: -
v_gene: TRBV6-6
CDR3nt: TGTGCCAGCATCACAGGGGGGATCACCGGGGAGCTGTTTTTT
CDR3aa: CASITGGITGELFF

d_gene: -
j_gene: TRBJ2-2
abundance: -
v_gene: TRBV11-2
CDR3nt: TGTGCCAGCAGCTTAGGTTTGACAATGGGCCCCTCCGGGGAGCTGTTTTTT
CDR3aa: CASSLGLTMGPSGELFF

d_gene: -
j_gene: TRBJ1-1
abundance: -
v_gene: TRBV7-2
CDR3nt: TGTGCCAGCAGCTTGGGGAGCCTTCTGAACACTGAAGCTTTCTTT
CDR3aa: CASSLGSLLNTEAFF

d_gene: -
j_gene: TRBJ2-7
abundance: -
v_gene: TRBV6-2/TRBV6-3
CDR3nt: TGTGCCAGCAGTTATAGGGGTAGCGGCGAGCAGTACTTC
CDR3aa: CASSYRGSGEQYF

d_gene: -
j_gene: TRBJ2-7
abundance: -
v_gene: TRBV5-1
CDR3nt: TGCGCCAGCAGCTACGTTGCGGGCGTTAGCTCCTACGAGCAGTACTTC
CDR3aa: CASSYVAGVSSYEQYF